Many counts were recorded for the clone carrying this T cell receptor (beta chain). The entry originates in a study of T-cell reconstitution after alpha-beta-depleted transplantation in children. V was trimmed by 0 bases and J by 6 bases, leaving 6 bases between them. The germline gives CDR1 SGHRS, CDR2 YFSETQ. CDR3 size: 13 residues. Preparation of the TCRbeta library used unique molecular identifiers. Each CDR3 protein is one row after TCRdb ran MiXCR on the PCR reads. The sample carries more than 200,000 distinct CDR3 sequences, around 9.7% recorded once. This sample comprised PBMCs from the stem cell graft donor, obtained from the stem cell graft. This receptor was obtained from a human donor who donated a stem cell graft to a child with SCID. This chain joins TRBV5-1 and TRBJ1-4; perhaps TRBD1 as D (5 bases). Here the CDR3 reads CASSLGGYEKLFF. The CDR3 coding sequence is TGCGCCAGCAGCTTGGGGGGCTATGAAAAACTGTTTTTT.